One sample yielded the 24 T cell receptor beta chains listed below, sequenced in a study of lymphopenia after photon versus proton radiotherapy. TCRdb's table, derived via immunoSEQ multiplex PCR, lists solely in-frame clones and lacks some. This table has about 26,000 clones, roughly four fifths appearing once. Sequencing was performed on peripheral blood, taken from a patient treated with photon-based radiotherapy. These receptors came from a woman aged 50 to 65 with pancreatic cancer.

This sequence joins TRBV15 and TRBJ2-7; no clear D gene. Germline-derived CDR1 and CDR2 are LNHNV and YYDKDF (reference sequence). Trimming took off 0 bases at V and 2 bases at J, with 8 bases between the two ends. The length of the CDR3 is 14 residues. The CDR3 coding sequence is TGTGCCACCAGCAGAGAATCCGGCCCCTACGAGCAGTACTTC. Translated: CATSRESGPYEQYF.

The chain joins TRBV28 to TRBJ1-1; 11 nucleotides align to TRBD1. The V segment lost 5 bases and the J segment 5 bases; nucleotides outside the gene matches: 4. The CDR3 has 14 amino acids. Germline lookup yields CDR1 MDHEN and CDR2 SYDVKM. The CDR3 spells CASSPGTGGTEAFF. CDR3 nucleotides: TGTGCCAGCAGTCCCGGGACAGGGGGGACTGAAGCTTTCTTT.

This chain joins TRBV2 and TRBJ2-3, with D hard to call. Germline V CDR1 and CDR2: SNHLY, FYNNEI. The CDR3 has 15 residues. Trimming removed 2 bases at V and 1 base at J, with 10 bases between. In DNA form, the CDR3 reads TGTGCCAGCAGTGAACTCGTTGGGGGCACAGATACGCAGTATTTT. This translates into CASSELVGGTDTQYF.

The J gene is TRBJ2-3, the V gene TRBV27, with 16 bases fitting TRBD2. The junction had 7 bases not matched to a gene; V was cut back by 3 bases and J by 1 base. This CDR3 is built from 19 residues. Per the germline V gene, CDR1 is MNHEY and CDR2 is SMNVEV (reference sequence). The CDR3 here is CASSLRGLAGGGRTDTQYF. The CDR3 DNA is TGTGCCAGCAGTTTGCGGGGACTAGCGGGAGGGGGTCGCACAGATACGCAGTATTTT.

The gene calls are TRBV18 and TRBJ1-5, with TRBD1 identical over 7 bases. Germline loops: CDR1 KGHSH, CDR2 LQKENI. The CDR3 length is 17 residues. The ends lost 4 bases at V and 5 bases at J; junction bases unmatched: 14. The chain's CDR3 is CASSLTLNRGRDQPQHF. For the CDR3, the DNA is TGTGCCAGCTCACTCACCCTCAACAGGGGTCGGGATCAGCCCCAGCATTTT. The full variable domain, with the rest looked up from reference TRBV18 and TRBJ1-5, is NAGVMQNPRHLVRRRGQEARLRCSPMKGHSHVYWYRQLPEEGLKFMVYLQKENIIDESGMPKERFSAEFPKEGPSILRIQQVVRGDSAAYFCASSLTLNRGRDQPQHFGDGTRLSIL.

The chain has TRBV28 and TRBJ1-3; 7 bases are shared with TRBD1. This CDR3 has 14 residues. V dropped 5 bases and J dropped 4; count of bases not matched to a gene: 5. The germline CDR1 and CDR2 sequences are MDHEN and SYDVKM. The CDR3 region is CASSTTGRGNTIYF. The CDR3 DNA reads as TGTGCCAGCAGTACGACAGGGAGAGGAAACACCATATATTTT.

V and J are TRBV10-1 and TRBJ1-1, with TRBD1 identical over 7 bases. CDR1 and CDR2 from the germline V gene are WNHNN and SYGVQD (reference sequence). The CDR3 is 14 amino acids. V shed 4 bases and J 5 bases; nucleotides not matched to a gene: 7. The CDR3 DNA sequence: TGCGCCAGCAGTGGGGGACAGCTGGGGACTGAAGCTTTCTTT. It encodes CASSGGQLGTEAFF.

This clone was observed a single time. This chain joins TRBV6-1 and TRBJ1-1; D gene unclear. CDR1 is MNHNS and CDR2 is SASEGT in the germline V gene. The CDR3 runs to 13 residues. Trimming left V 7 bases short and J 1 base short, with 10 bases between. CDR3 protein: CASIGPPNTEAFF. CDR3 sequence (DNA): TGTGCCAGCATTGGTCCCCCGAACACTGAAGCTTTCTTT.

The chain links TRBV9 to TRBJ2-5, with 9 positions matching TRBD2. CDR1 and CDR2 from the germline V gene are SGDLS and YYNGEE. The CDR3 covers 16 residues. J lost 1 base, V lost 0 bases, and 4 bases had no gene match. CDR3 loop: CASSVVGSGSQETQYF. CDR3 DNA sequence: TGTGCCAGCAGCGTAGTTGGTAGCGGGAGCCAAGAGACCCAGTACTTC.

The chain couples TRBV4-1 to TRBJ2-1; D is perhaps TRBD1 (5 bases). Trimming pared 0 bases from V and 4 bases from J, leaving 13 bases between. This CDR3 contains 16 residues. From germline, CDR1 is MGHRA and CDR2 YSYEKL. The CDR3 loop is CASSQDLGQGYNEQFF. The CDR3 DNA reads TGCGCCAGCAGCCAAGATCTAGGACAAGGTTACAATGAGCAGTTCTTC.

CDR3 DNA: TGCGCCAGCAGCTTGGAGACAGGAAAGCAGTTCTTC. Its translation: CASSLETGKQFF. J is TRBJ2-1 and V is TRBV5-1; D possibly corresponds to TRBD1 (6 bases). V was shortened by 0 bases and J by 11 bases, with 9 bases between the two germline ends. This CDR3 comprises 12 residues. The germline V gene has CDR1 SGHRS and CDR2 YFSETQ.

The CDR3 loop is CASSLAGGFPYEQYF. Here the CDR3 DNA reads TGTGCCAGCAGCTTAGCGGGAGGGTTTCCCTACGAGCAGTACTTC. The chain joins TRBV7-8 to TRBJ2-7; 7 positions match TRBD2. Germline assignment: CDR1 SGHVS and CDR2 FQNEAQ. The CDR3 extends over 15 amino acids. The junction had 4 bases not matched to a gene; V was cut back by 0 bases and J by 2 bases.

CDR3: CASRGTYSYEQYF. CDR3 nucleotide sequence: TGTGCCAGCAGGGGGACATATTCCTACGAGCAGTACTTC. V is TRBV27 and J is TRBJ2-7, with TRBD1 as a possible D gene (6 bases). Germline loops: CDR1 MNHEY, CDR2 SMNVEV (reference sequence). The CDR3 loop spans 13 amino acids. The V gene lost 6 bases and the J gene lost 1 base, with 10 bases spanning the gap.

This chain uses TRBV11-2 with TRBJ2-5; D is unresolved. V lost 0 bases and J 4 bases, leaving 9 bases between the germline ends. CDR3 length equals 14 residues. Germline V gene lookup returns CDR1 SGHAT and CDR2 FQNNGV. CDR3 sequence reads: CASSLDLGLETQYF. The CDR3 nucleotides read TGTGCCAGCAGCTTAGATTTGGGGTTAGAGACCCAGTACTTC. Variable domain in full (rest from reference TRBV11-2 and TRBJ2-5): EAGVAQSPRYKIIEKRQSVAFWCNPISGHATLYWYQQILGQGPKLLIQFQNNGVVDDSQLPKDRFSAERLKGVDSTLKIQPAKLEDSAVYLCASSLDLGLETQYFGPGTRLLVL.

The chain has TRBV29-1 and TRBJ2-2, with D maybe TRBD2 (7 bases). The CDR3 is 13 amino acids. In germline, CDR1 is SQVTM, CDR2 ANQGSEA. The V end lost 3 bases, the J end lost 7 bases, and 12 bases lay between the germline ends. CDR3 sequence: CSVDRGGGGELFF. DNA for the CDR3: TGCAGCGTTGACAGGGGAGGGGGCGGGGAGCTGTTTTTT.

The chain couples TRBV5-4 to TRBJ2-1; the match to TRBD2 covers 7 bases. Germline CDR1 is SGHNT and CDR2 is YYREEE (reference sequence). V was clipped by 3 bases and J by 4 bases; unmatched bases: 7. The CDR3 is 15 amino acids. The CDR3 bases are TGTGCCAGCAGCTCCAGCGGGGAAGCTTACAATGAGCAGTTCTTC. It is translated as CASSSSGEAYNEQFF. Supplemented by reference TRBV5-4 and TRBJ2-1, the full variable domain reads ETGVTQSPTHLIKTRGQQVTLRCSSQSGHNTVSWYQQALGQGPQFIFQYYREEENGRGNFPPRFSGLQFPNYSSELNVNALELDDSALYLCASSSSGEAYNEQFFGPGTRLTVL.

This chain connects TRBV30 to TRBJ1-1, with 7 bases fitting TRBD1. The length of the CDR3 is 18 residues. CDR1 is GTSNPN, CDR2 SVGIG, per germline (reference sequence). V trimming: 0 bases; J trimming: 4 bases; junction bases outside the gene matches: 17. CDR3 DNA sequence: TGTGCCTGGAGTGTTCCAGGGGGGCTGTTTCGGTTGAGCACTGAAGCTTTCTTT. This gives the protein CAWSVPGGLFRLSTEAFF.

V gene TRBV5-1 combines with J gene TRBJ2-5; D might be TRBD1 (6 bases). From germline, CDR1 is SGHRS and CDR2 YFSETQ. The CDR3 is 16 amino acids. V lost 0 bases to trimming and J lost 5 bases, with 17 bases between them. CDR3 nucleotides: TGCGCCAGCAGCTTGGTGCCAGGGGCGGTGGGGGAGACCCAGTACTTC. This gives the protein CASSLVPGAVGETQYF.

V and J are TRBV29-1 and TRBJ1-2; 7 bases fit TRBD1. Germline CDR1 SQVTM, CDR2 ANQGSEA. The CDR3 sequence is 15 residues long. The trim removed 3 bases at V and 1 base at J, leaving 8 bases unmatched. CDR3 region: CSVDAGTAFNYGYTF. CDR3 coding DNA: TGCAGCGTTGACGCCGGGACAGCCTTTAACTATGGCTACACCTTC.

This clone has more than one count but fewer than ten. This sequence joins TRBV14 and TRBJ1-3; D remains unclear. The CDR3 length is 15 residues. The germline V gene encodes CDR1 SGHDN and CDR2 FVKESK. Trimming shortened V by 4 bases and J by 0 bases, and 10 bases separated the two germline ends. The CDR3: CASSPRVGSGNTIYF. The CDR3 bases are TGTGCCAGCAGCCCAAGGGTGGGCTCTGGAAACACCATATATTTT.

The genes are TRBV28 and TRBJ2-7, with TRBD1 identical over 7 bases. With V trimmed by 6 bases and J by 4 bases, 3 bases remained unmatched. Germline V CDR1 and CDR2: MDHEN, SYDVKM. This CDR3 has 12 residues. CDR3 in DNA: TGTGCCAGCAGCCGACAGGGTTACGAGCAGTACTTC. Translated, it gives CASSRQGYEQYF.

The chain employs TRBV6-6 and TRBJ2-7; D possibly corresponds to TRBD2 (6 bases). Trimming cost V 4 bases and J 5 bases, with 12 bases left between them. CDR3 length: 13 residues. Germline-derived CDR1 and CDR2 are MNHNY and SVGAGI (reference sequence). The CDR3, as DNA: TGTGCCAGCAGTTCCGCTAGCGCACACGAGCAGTACTTC. It is translated as CASSSASAHEQYF.

The V and J genes are TRBV6-6 and TRBJ2-1, with 7 bases that match TRBD2. The CDR3 is 15 amino acids. Trimming removed 4 bases from V and 8 bases from J; junction bases left unmatched: 11. In germline, CDR1 is MNHNY, CDR2 SVGAGI (reference sequence). As DNA, the CDR3 is TGTGCCAGCAGTTCGGTGGAGGTAGCGGGCCATGAGCAGTTCTTC. This sequence encodes CASSSVEVAGHEQFF.

The genes are TRBV4-3 and TRBJ2-7; TRBD2 matches at 8 bases. CDR1 and CDR2 from the germline V gene are LGHNA and YSLEER. This CDR3 comprises 16 residues. V was clipped by 4 bases and J by 2 bases; unmatched bases: 10. CDR3 loop: CASSLDSSGLTYEQYF. CDR3 nucleotide sequence: TGCGCCAGCAGCCTCGACTCTAGCGGGCTAACCTACGAGCAGTACTTC.